This TCR beta chain was captured by sequencing in a study of shared clonotypes between healthy human individuals. Whole-study findings and limits: All-four-donor shared clonotypes had higher generation probabilities than non-shared clonotypes did.

The method was immunoSEQ multiplex PCR; TCRdb's version includes in-frame clones alone and lacks a portion of them. The sample consists of approximately 940,000 clones, around 80% of them appearing once. CDR3 length: 19 residues. Trimming took 4 bases from V and 1 from J; bases not matched to a gene: 18. CDR1 is SEHNR, CDR2 FQNEAQ, per germline (reference sequence). A word on this clone: What it binds is not known.

This TCR was recovered from a man younger than 35 in good health. The chain combines TRBV7-9 with TRBJ1-2; 7 positions agree with TRBD1. The material sequenced was memory CD4+ T cells sorted from blood. This sample's subset: CD45RA-negative fraction. CDR3 DNA: TGTGCCAGCAGCTCCCAACCTCAGACAGGGTCGCGGGGTAACTATGGCTACACCTTC. Amino acid sequence: CASSSQPQTGSRGNYGYTF. The entire variable domain, with the rest obtained from reference TRBV7-9 and TRBJ1-2, is as follows: DTGVSQNPRHKITKRGQNVTFRCDPISEHNRLYWYRQTLGQGPEFLTYFQNEAQLEKSRLLSDRFSAERPKGSFSTLEIQRTEQGDSAMYLCASSSQPQTGSRGNYGYTFGSGTRLTVV.